The 26 T cell receptor beta chains reported below all come from one sample, sequenced in a study of control samples from healthy donors and cancer patients. The assay was immunoSEQ multiplex PCR, and TCRdb's table has in-frame clones only and misses some. The sample has over 90,000 clones, about 90% seen once; the top ten hold 2% to 2.5%. Sequenced sample: blood. The receptors originated from a woman aged 18-35 years in good health.

The chain joins TRBV6-5 to TRBJ2-3; the D gene is possibly TRBD2 (7 bases). Germline V gene lookup returns CDR1 MNHEY and CDR2 SVGAGI. The CDR3 has 15 amino acids. V lost 5 bases and J lost 0, with 12 bases in between. CDR3 residues: CASSRSGTSTDTQYF. CDR3 nucleotide sequence: TGTGCCAGCAGTCGAAGCGGGACAAGCACAGATACGCAGTATTTT.

This clone was recorded many times. CDR3 protein: CASSLYYGGTDTQYF. The CDR3 DNA reads TGTGCCAGCAGCTTATACTACGGGGGCACAGATACGCAGTATTTT. This sequence joins TRBV7-8 and TRBJ2-3, with a possible D match to TRBD2 (5 bases). Germline assignment: CDR1 SGHVS and CDR2 FQNEAQ. The CDR3 covers 15 residues. Deletions cut 2 bases from V and 1 base from J, with 10 bases between. Full variable domain (missing parts from reference TRBV7-8 and TRBJ2-3): GAGVSQSPRYKVAKRGQDVALRCDPISGHVSLFWYQQALGQGPEFLTYFQNEAQLDKSGLPSDRFFAERPEGSVSTLKIQRTQQEDSAVYLCASSLYYGGTDTQYFGPGTRLTVL.

The chain uses TRBV21-1 and TRBJ1-4. TRBV21-1 corresponds to a pseudogene. CDR3 size: 15 residues. CDR3: CASSRQDGANEKLFF. CDR3 in DNA: TGTGCCAGCAGCCGGCAGGACGGGGCTAATGAAAAACTGTTTTTT.

The V call is TRBV6-5, the J call TRBJ2-3; TRBD2 agrees at 8 bases. V lost 2 bases and J lost 6; bases outside the gene matches: 7. From germline, CDR1 is MNHEY and CDR2 SVGAGI. The CDR3 is made up of 15 amino acids. CDR3 amino acids: CASSYGGGSMDTQYF. The CDR3 nucleotides read TGTGCCAGCAGTTACGGCGGGGGGTCGATGGATACGCAGTATTTT.

The rearrangement links TRBV5-4 to TRBJ1-6, with 8 bases identical to TRBD1. The germline CDR1 and CDR2 sequences are SGHNT and YYREEE (reference sequence). V lost 4 bases to trimming and J lost 8 bases; unmatched junction nucleotides: 5. The CDR3 runs to 14 residues. CDR3 nucleotides: TGTGCCAGCAGCCTAGACAGGGGATATTCACCCCTCCACTTT. Residues: CASSLDRGYSPLHF.

This chain connects TRBV10-1 to TRBJ1-1, with 7 bases that match TRBD1. V lost 1 base and J lost 3; bases outside the gene matches: 5. CDR1 is WNHNN and CDR2 is SYGVQD in the germline V gene (reference sequence). The CDR3 is made up of 15 amino acids. The CDR3 DNA sequence: TGCGCCAGCAGTGAGTTACAGGGGAAGGACACTGAAGCTTTCTTT. This encodes CASSELQGKDTEAFF.

V usage is TRBV30 and J usage is TRBJ1-2, with 7 bases fitting TRBD1. Unmatched junction bases numbered 13, after V lost 5 bases and J lost 7 bases. This CDR3 is built from 14 residues. The germline V gene encodes CDR1 GTSNPN and CDR2 SVGIG (reference sequence). In DNA form, the CDR3 reads TGTGCCTGGGACCGTGACAGGGAACTAGGTGGCTACACCTTC. It codes for CAWDRDRELGGYTF.

The genes are TRBV23-1 and TRBJ2-7, with D possibly being TRBD1 or TRBD2 (5 bases each). TRBV23-1 is identified as an open reading frame with a role that is uncertain. The CDR3 has 21 amino acids. The V gene lost 6 bases and the J gene lost 3 bases, with 36 bases spanning the gap. The CDR3 DNA is TGCGCCAGCAGCCTGACACACGACAGTCACGATTTGCGGGCCCCCCACTACGAGCAGTACTTC. It yields the protein CASSLTHDSHDLRAPHYEQYF.

The CDR3 nucleotides are TGTGCCTGGACCCCTCTTGCGACAGATACGCAGTATTTT. The encoded protein is CAWTPLATDTQYF. This rearrangement joins TRBV30 to TRBJ2-3, with D unclear. Germline V gene sequence: CDR1 GTSNPN, CDR2 SVGIG (reference sequence). The CDR3 runs to 13 residues. Between the trimmed V and J ends, which lost 4 bases and 3 bases, there was a span of 11 bases.

This clone was seen just once. V and J are TRBV5-6 and TRBJ1-1; D possibly corresponds to TRBD1 (5 bases). From germline, CDR1 is SGHDT and CDR2 YYEEEE. This CDR3 spans 14 amino acids. The germline V and J ends were trimmed by 1 base and 0 bases, with 7 bases remaining between them. In nucleotides, the CDR3 is TGTGCCAGCAGCTTGAACAGGATGAACACTGAAGCTTTCTTT. It encodes CASSLNRMNTEAFF.

The V and J genes are TRBV24-1 and TRBJ1-4; D is unclear. Germline CDR1 and CDR2: KGHDR and SFDVKD. V lost 6 bases to trimming and J lost 8 bases, with 15 bases between them. The CDR3 is 14 amino acids. The CDR3 loop is CATSSSGEGEKLFF. CDR3 in DNA: TGTGCCACCAGTAGTTCCGGGGAGGGCGAAAAACTGTTTTTT.

The V and J genes are TRBV10-2 and TRBJ2-2; a weak D match, TRBD1 (6 bases). Per germline, CDR1 WSHSY and CDR2 SAAADI. This CDR3 has 15 amino acids. Trimming took 6 bases from V and 6 from J, leaving 17 bases between them. CDR3 protein: CASSPSGARSGELFF. CDR3 DNA: TGCGCCAGCAGCCCTTCAGGGGCGAGGTCCGGGGAGCTGTTTTTT.

This clone appeared a few times. The rearrangement joins TRBV19 to TRBJ1-4; D is perhaps TRBD1 (5 bases). CDR1 is LNHDA, CDR2 SQIVND, per germline (reference sequence). The CDR3 consists of 14 residues. V was trimmed by 5 bases and J by 7 bases, leaving 14 bases between them. Here the CDR3 reads CASSLSRVGEKLFF. As DNA, the CDR3 is TGTGCCAGTAGTCTTTCCAGGGTGGGTGAAAAACTGTTTTTT.

The genes are TRBV28 and TRBJ2-1, with 8 positions matching TRBD2. V was pared by 3 bases and J by 6 bases, with 4 bases of the junction left unmatched. The CDR3 sequence is 14 residues long. Germline CDR1 and CDR2: MDHEN and SYDVKM. CDR3 bases: TGTGCCAGCAGTTTTTCGGGGGGGGGCAATGAGCAGTTCTTC. The encoded protein is CASSFSGGGNEQFF.

This chain's CDR3 is CAWNGPRAEAFF. CDR3 DNA sequence: TGTGCCTGGAACGGGCCGAGGGCCGAAGCTTTCTTT. This chain joins TRBV30 and TRBJ1-1, with D unclear. The CDR3 runs to 12 residues. Trimming pared 4 bases from V and 8 bases from J, leaving 14 bases between. Germline loops: CDR1 GTSNPN, CDR2 SVGIG (reference sequence).

This clone was seen a few times. This chain connects TRBV24-1 to TRBJ2-3; D may correspond to TRBD1 or TRBD2 (5 bases each). This CDR3 is built from 17 residues. V lost 4 bases and J 2 bases, leaving 18 bases between the germline ends. CDR1 is KGHDR, CDR2 SFDVKD, per germline. The CDR3 loop is CATSDPHGASHTDTQYF. The CDR3 DNA sequence: TGTGCCACCAGTGACCCCCACGGGGCCTCCCACACAGATACGCAGTATTTT.

With respect to this clone: The same CDR3 can be traced to other DNA sequences in this sample. The V and J genes are TRBV5-1 and TRBJ2-7, with D possibly TRBD1 on 5 matching bases. The CDR3 consists of 14 residues. V lost 0 bases to trimming and J lost 4 bases, with 11 bases between them. CDR1 SGHRS and CDR2 YFSETQ come from the germline V gene. The CDR3 sequence is CASSLVQGGYEQYF. Written as DNA, the CDR3 is TGCGCCAGCAGCTTGGTCCAGGGTGGGTACGAGCAGTACTTC.

This clone showed up just once. V gene TRBV11-2 combines with J gene TRBJ2-3; D perhaps matches TRBD2 (5 bases). Looked up from germline, CDR1 is SGHAT and CDR2 is FQNNGV. CDR3 length equals 15 residues. V was trimmed by 1 base and J by 4 bases, leaving 12 bases between them. The CDR3 DNA is TGTGCCAGCAGCTTAGCGGGGAACGTGGCAGATACGCAGTATTTT. This encodes CASSLAGNVADTQYF. Drawing the rest from reference TRBV11-2 and TRBJ2-3, the complete variable domain is EAGVAQSPRYKIIEKRQSVAFWCNPISGHATLYWYQQILGQGPKLLIQFQNNGVVDDSQLPKDRFSAERLKGVDSTLKIQPAKLEDSAVYLCASSLAGNVADTQYFGPGTRLTVL.

The chain couples TRBV27 to TRBJ1-1, with D tentatively TRBD1 (6 bases). With 8 bases removed from V and 6 bases from J, the gap between germline ends came to 16 bases. CDR1 and CDR2 from the germline V gene are MNHEY and SMNVEV (reference sequence). The CDR3 consists of 13 residues. The CDR3, as DNA: TGTGCCAGCTCCACTCTCGCAGGGGCTGAAGCTTTCTTT. This translates into CASSTLAGAEAFF.

The CDR3, as DNA: TGTGCCAGCAGCGTTTTTACAGGGGATCGGGGTGAAAAACTGTTTTTT. It yields the protein CASSVFTGDRGEKLFF. The chain recombines TRBV9 with TRBJ1-4, with 7 bases identical to TRBD1. The CDR3 spans 16 residues. The J segment lost 7 bases and the V segment lost 2 bases, leaving 11 bases of the junction unmatched. The germline V gene has CDR1 SGDLS and CDR2 YYNGEE.

This clone has a single count. The same CDR3 arises from other DNA sequences in this sample as well. V is TRBV28 and J is TRBJ1-1, with a possible D match to TRBD1 (5 bases). The CDR3 sequence is 14 residues long. V was trimmed by 2 bases and J by 2 bases, leaving 9 bases between them. Germline assignment: CDR1 MDHEN and CDR2 SYDVKM. CDR3 DNA: TGTGCCAGCAGTTTAGGCAGGGTAAACACTGAAGCTTTCTTT. This codes for CASSLGRVNTEAFF.

This clone was picked up one time. The chain's CDR3 is CAIRQTGGFNEQFF. As DNA, the CDR3 is TGTGCCATCAGGCAGACAGGGGGTTTCAATGAGCAGTTCTTC. The rearrangement links TRBV10-3 to TRBJ2-1; 9 bases are shared with TRBD1. The germline V gene has CDR1 ENHRY and CDR2 SYGVKD. The CDR3 consists of 14 residues. The V segment lost 6 bases and the J segment 6 bases; nucleotides outside the gene matches: 6.

The chain uses TRBV3-1 (or the pseudogene TRBV3-2) and TRBJ2-1, with TRBD1 as a possible D gene (5 bases). Germline-derived CDR1 and CDR2 are LGHDT and YNNKEL (reference sequence). Between the trimmed V and J ends, which lost 0 bases and 7 bases, there was a span of 10 bases. The CDR3 runs to 14 residues. CDR3: CASSQDYRSNEQFF. In DNA, the CDR3 is TGTGCCAGCAGCCAAGATTACAGGTCGAATGAGCAGTTCTTC.

The chain has TRBV6-1 and TRBJ1-5, with 7 bases matching TRBD1. The ends lost 2 bases at V and 5 bases at J; junction bases unmatched: 9. Looked up from germline, CDR1 is MNHNS and CDR2 is SASEGT. This CDR3 has 16 residues. CDR3 bases: TGTGCCAGCAGTGAATTACGTGGAGGGGGCTATCAGCCCCAGCATTTT. This encodes CASSELRGGGYQPQHF.

This chain connects TRBV11-2 to TRBJ2-5; D is possibly TRBD1 (7 bases). Trimming stripped 4 bases from V and 5 bases from J, with 17 bases between. CDR3 length: 15 residues. The germline CDR1 and CDR2 sequences are SGHAT and FQNNGV. The CDR3 reads CASSSGGSGYETQYF. As DNA, the CDR3 is TGTGCCAGCAGCTCAGGGGGTAGCGGTTATGAGACCCAGTACTTC. The whole variable domain, filled in from reference TRBV11-2 and TRBJ2-5, reads EAGVAQSPRYKIIEKRQSVAFWCNPISGHATLYWYQQILGQGPKLLIQFQNNGVVDDSQLPKDRFSAERLKGVDSTLKIQPAKLEDSAVYLCASSSGGSGYETQYFGPGTRLLVL.

This chain connects TRBV28 to TRBJ2-3, with a tentative D call TRBD2 (6 bases). Germline V gives CDR1 MDHEN, CDR2 SYDVKM. V was clipped by 4 bases and J by 2 bases, with 16 bases between them. The CDR3 covers 16 residues. The CDR3, as DNA: TGTGCCAGCAGTTCGGAGAGTAGCGGCTACACAGATACGCAGTATTTT. Protein: CASSSESSGYTDTQYF.